The 20 T cell receptor beta chains below were found in one sample sequenced in a study of blood T cell repertoires in COVID-19. Sequencing was performed with immunoSEQ multiplex PCR; in TCRdb, only in-frame clones are kept and a portion is missing. This table holds a few hundred thousand clones, roughly 87% found once. The sample consisted of peripheral blood. The receptors were sampled from a woman between 40 and 55 years old who had recovered from COVID-19.

The rearrangement uses TRBV19 and TRBJ2-1; 8 nucleotides line up with TRBD1. CDR1 LNHDA and CDR2 SQIVND come from the germline V gene (reference sequence). CDR3 length: 16 residues. V lost 1 base and J lost 3; bases outside the gene matches: 5. CDR3 DNA: TGTGCCAGTAGTATAGCGGGGACAGGAAACTACAATGAGCAGTTCTTC. The encoded protein is CASSIAGTGNYNEQFF.

The gene calls are TRBV7-2 and TRBJ2-1; tentatively, D is TRBD1 (6 bases). The V gene's germline CDR1 is SGHTA and CDR2 FQGNSA. This CDR3 is 13 amino acids long. V dropped 6 bases and J dropped 5 bases, with 11 bases sitting between them. CDR3 coding DNA: TGTGCCAGCAGTCCACAGGGTAACAATGAGCAGTTCTTC. It is translated as CASSPQGNNEQFF. The whole variable domain, remainder taken from reference TRBV7-2 and TRBJ2-1, is GAGVSQSPSNKVTEKGKDVELRCDPISGHTALYWYRQSLGQGLEFLIYFQGNSAPDKSGLPSDRFSAERTGGSVSTLTIQRTQQEDSAVYLCASSPQGNNEQFFGPGTRLTVL.

V is TRBV28 and J is TRBJ2-2, with TRBD2 matching over 13 bases. Germline CDR1 and CDR2: MDHEN and SYDVKM. Losses at the gene ends were 6 bases for V and 0 bases for J; bases not matched to a gene: 4. The length of the CDR3 is 17 residues. This CDR3 reads CASRLAGGSSNTGELFF. The CDR3 DNA is TGTGCCAGCAGACTAGCGGGGGGGTCTTCGAACACCGGGGAGCTGTTTTTT.

The chain recombines TRBV5-1 with TRBJ1-2; 8 nucleotides agree with TRBD1. Germline V gene lookup returns CDR1 SGHRS and CDR2 YFSETQ. The V segment lost 3 bases and the J segment 8 bases; nucleotides outside the gene matches: 12. The CDR3 extends over 15 amino acids. CDR3 DNA: TGCGCCAGCAGCTCGGACACCGGGACAGGTTACGGCTACACCTTC. As protein: CASSSDTGTGYGYTF.

The J gene is TRBJ1-1, the V gene TRBV10-1; no reliable D call. From germline, CDR1 is WNHNN and CDR2 SYGVQD (reference sequence). This CDR3 is built from 13 residues. Deletions cut 7 bases from V and 2 bases from J, with 11 bases between. The DNA of the CDR3 is TGCGCCAGCATGTCCTCCACAAACACTGAAGCTTTCTTT. This codes for CASMSSTNTEAFF.

This clone was seen a single time. V and J are TRBV19 and TRBJ2-3, with 9 bases lining up with TRBD1. The V segment lost 5 bases and the J segment 5 bases; nucleotides outside the gene matches: 8. The CDR3 runs to 15 residues. Germline V lookup: CDR1 LNHDA, CDR2 SQIVND (reference sequence). The CDR3 DNA follows: TGTGCCAGTAGTGCCAGGGACAGGGTCGTAGATACGCAGTATTTT. Translated: CASSARDRVVDTQYF.

V and J are TRBV6-5 and TRBJ2-3, with a tentative D call TRBD2 (6 bases). The CDR3 has 15 residues. Germline V gene sequence: CDR1 MNHEY, CDR2 SVGAGI. Trimming pared 5 bases from V and 4 bases from J, leaving 16 bases between. CDR3 region: CASSPRDWVPDTQYF. CDR3 DNA sequence: TGTGCCAGCAGTCCCCGGGACTGGGTGCCAGATACGCAGTATTTT.

V gene TRBV5-1 combines with J gene TRBJ2-1; 11 bases align to TRBD2. V was clipped by 4 bases and J by 4 bases; unmatched bases: 7. The CDR3 has 16 amino acids. The germline V gene encodes CDR1 SGHRS and CDR2 YFSETQ. CDR3 bases: TGCGCCAGCAGCGTTGATAGCGGGGGGGCATACAATGAGCAGTTCTTC. It codes for CASSVDSGGAYNEQFF.

The J gene is TRBJ2-1, the V gene TRBV4-1, with a possible D match to TRBD2 (6 bases). Germline CDR1 MGHRA, CDR2 YSYEKL. The CDR3 length is 15 residues. Trimming took 2 bases from V and 6 from J, leaving 14 bases between them. CDR3 loop: CASSQSERRVNEQFF. DNA of the CDR3: TGCGCCAGCAGCCAATCCGAACGGAGGGTCAATGAGCAGTTCTTC.

This rearrangement joins TRBV11-2 to TRBJ2-1; 10 positions agree with TRBD2. CDR3 length equals 17 residues. Germline V gives CDR1 SGHAT, CDR2 FQNNGV. The V gene end was trimmed by 2 bases and the J gene end by 0 bases; junction bases not matched to a gene: 4. The CDR3 sequence is CASSLYKRGGSYNEQFF. The CDR3 DNA sequence: TGTGCCAGCAGCTTATACAAGCGGGGGGGCTCCTACAATGAGCAGTTCTTC. The full variable domain, its missing parts supplied by reference TRBV11-2 and TRBJ2-1, is EAGVAQSPRYKIIEKRQSVAFWCNPISGHATLYWYQQILGQGPKLLIQFQNNGVVDDSQLPKDRFSAERLKGVDSTLKIQPAKLEDSAVYLCASSLYKRGGSYNEQFFGPGTRLTVL.

The chain recombines TRBV27 with TRBJ1-6; 9 bases are shared with TRBD1. The V gene's germline CDR1 is MNHEY and CDR2 SMNVEV (reference sequence). The J segment lost 9 bases and the V segment lost 4 bases, leaving 1 base of the junction unmatched. This CDR3 spans 13 amino acids. CDR3 residues: CASSSTGGSPLHF. In DNA form, the CDR3 reads TGTGCCAGCAGTTCGACAGGGGGTTCACCCCTCCACTTT.

The chain couples TRBV4-1 to TRBJ2-1; D gene uncertain. The CDR3 is made up of 14 amino acids. CDR1 is MGHRA and CDR2 is YSYEKL in the germline V gene. V lost 4 bases and J lost 9, with 16 bases in between. The CDR3 sequence is CASSLTRPPAEQFF. CDR3 DNA: TGCGCCAGCAGCCTAACCAGGCCCCCGGCTGAGCAGTTCTTC.

The J gene is TRBJ2-3, the V gene TRBV7-2, with no clear D. The V gene lost 0 bases and the J gene lost 2 bases, with 6 bases spanning the gap. CDR1 and CDR2 from the germline V gene are SGHTA and FQGNSA. This CDR3 has 14 residues. CDR3 protein: CASSLASLTDTQYF. The CDR3 DNA reads TGTGCCAGCAGCTTAGCCTCCCTCACAGATACGCAGTATTTT.

The chain links TRBV19 to TRBJ1-1; D possibly corresponds to TRBD1 (5 bases). Trimming took 10 bases from V and 3 from J, leaving 15 bases between them. CDR3 length: 13 amino acids. Germline CDR1 reads LNHDA; CDR2 reads SQIVND (reference sequence). For the CDR3, the DNA is TGTGCCACCCAAGCGGGACCCTACACTGAAGCTTTCTTT. It yields the protein CATQAGPYTEAFF.

The chain is built from TRBV12-3 or TRBV12-4 and TRBJ1-5; D ambiguous. V gave up 5 bases and J gave up 5 bases, with 7 bases separating them. This CDR3 spans 12 amino acids. Written as DNA, the CDR3 is TGTGCCAGCAGTACGACTTATCAGCCCCAGCATTTT. Encoded protein: CASSTTYQPQHF.

This clone was observed once. CDR3 bases: TGTGCCAGCAGTTTGGTGGTGACAGGGGGCTTCGGGGAGCTGTTTTTT. It codes for CASSLVVTGGFGELFF. The chain couples TRBV27 to TRBJ2-2, with TRBD1 matching over 10 bases. The CDR3 is 16 amino acids. Germline V gives CDR1 MNHEY, CDR2 SMNVEV (reference sequence). V gave up 3 bases and J gave up 7 bases; unmatched junction bases: 8.

The V gene is TRBV2, the J gene TRBJ2-5, with a tentative D call TRBD1 (5 bases). CDR1 is SNHLY, CDR2 FYNNEI, per germline. V lost 2 bases and J lost 0, with 10 bases in between. The CDR3 runs 15 residues. CDR3 protein: CASSEFGRDQETQYF. In DNA form, the CDR3 reads TGTGCCAGCAGTGAATTTGGCAGGGACCAAGAGACCCAGTACTTC. The full variable domain, rest sourced from reference TRBV2 and TRBJ2-5, is EPEVTQTPSHQVTQMGQEVILRCVPISNHLYFYWYRQILGQKVEFLVSFYNNEISEKSEIFDDQFSVERPDGSNFTLKIRSTKLEDSAMYFCASSEFGRDQETQYFGPGTRLLVL.

In this sample, this clone turned up once. The rearrangement links TRBV18 to TRBJ1-4; D not certain. V gave up 4 bases and J gave up 2 bases, with 11 bases separating them. This CDR3 region has 15 residues. Per germline, CDR1 KGHSH and CDR2 LQKENI. CDR3 in amino acids: CASSLQRATNEKLFF. CDR3 sequence (DNA): TGTGCCAGCTCACTCCAGAGGGCTACTAATGAAAAACTGTTTTTT.

The rearrangement uses TRBV5-6 and TRBJ1-2; D is uncertain. The CDR3 consists of 11 residues. The germline CDR1 and CDR2 sequences are SGHDT and YYEEEE. V lost 2 bases, J lost 8 bases, and 7 bases lay in between. CDR3 amino acids: CASSLFGGYTF. As DNA, the CDR3 is TGTGCCAGCAGCTTATTCGGGGGCTACACCTTC.

The CDR3 here is CASSKVGGPEAFF. The DNA for the CDR3 is TGCGCCAGCAGCAAAGTCGGCGGGCCTGAAGCTTTCTTT. The rearrangement uses TRBV4-1 and TRBJ1-1; D gene uncertain. CDR1 is MGHRA, CDR2 YSYEKL, per germline. The CDR3 is 13 residues long. Trimming cost V 5 bases and J 6 bases, with 13 bases left between them.